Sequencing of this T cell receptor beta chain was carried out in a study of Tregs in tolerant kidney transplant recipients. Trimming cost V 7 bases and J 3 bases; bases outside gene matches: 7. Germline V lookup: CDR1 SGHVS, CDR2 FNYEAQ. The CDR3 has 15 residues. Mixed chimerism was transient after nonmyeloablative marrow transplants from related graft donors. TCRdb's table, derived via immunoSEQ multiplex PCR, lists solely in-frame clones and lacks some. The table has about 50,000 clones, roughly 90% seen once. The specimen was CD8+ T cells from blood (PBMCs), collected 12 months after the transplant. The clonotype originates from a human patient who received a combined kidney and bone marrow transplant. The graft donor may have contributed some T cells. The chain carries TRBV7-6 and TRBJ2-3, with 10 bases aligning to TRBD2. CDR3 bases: TGTGCCAGCAAAACCGGGACTAGCGCTACAGATACGCAGTATTTT. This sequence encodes CASKTGTSATDTQYF. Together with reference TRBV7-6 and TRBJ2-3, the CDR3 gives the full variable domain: GAGVSQSPRYKVTKRGQDVALRCDPISGHVSLYWYRQALGQGPEFLTYFNYEAQQDKSGLPNDRFSAERPEGSISTLTIQRTEQRDSAMYRCASKTGTSATDTQYFGPGTRLTVL.